This T cell receptor (beta chain) is from a study of T cells expressing NK-cell markers. Across the study: Obtained from sorted CD3+CD56+NKG2C+, CD3+CD56+NKG2C- and CD3+CD56-NKG2C+ T cells were the TCR beta repertoires. Study-wide findings and caveats: Leadership of the CD3+CD56-NKG2C+ fraction also belonged to these clonotypes in a handful of donors. Dominant NKG2C+ clonotypes made up roughly 1.0-7.5% of CD8+ T cells in a handful of donors.

Researchers built TCR beta cDNA using 5'RACE template switching with UMIs. With the 5' RACE reads reprocessed, TCRdb shows one record per CDR3 protein and no DNA. In total, the table holds approximately 440,000 distinct CDR3 sequences. Notes on this clonotype: Its antigen is unknown.

The source is a woman aged 45 to 65 in good health. Input material: blood T cells: a sorted CD56 or NKG2C T cell subset, CD4+ or CD8+ T cells, or bulk PBMC T cells (not recorded which).

CDR3 sequence: CASSGGDSYEQYF. V and J are TRBV28 and TRBJ2-7. The V gene's germline CDR1 is MDHEN and CDR2 SYDVKM. The length of the CDR3 is 13 residues.